Sequencing of this TCR beta chain was carried out in a study of shared clonotypes between healthy human individuals (TCRdb year 2020). For the study in its entirety: The cohort included a few men and a couple of women between 18 and 49 years of age. For each donor, CD4 naive and CD4 memory were each given three plates, CD8 naive was given two plates, and CD8 memory was given one plate. The study deeply sequenced blood TCR repertoires of five healthy adults to estimate repertoire size and the extent of clonotype sharing between individuals. To increase sequencing depth and limit assay-specific biases, different laboratories used diverse techniques to prepare libraries and sequence TCR repertoires. Between about 0.9 and 9 billion PBMCs per donor were obtained by leukapheresis. Broad study findings and their caveats: Naive subsets generally had larger estimated clonotype richness than memory subsets. Even with the large sequencing depth, rarefaction of the sorted-subset datasets indicated that sequencing was incomplete. Only blood was sampled, and tissue TCR repertoires likely differ from those in blood. Based on pairwise subsampling, the degree of clonotype sharing among donors was expected to be affected by sequencing depth. When a handful of donors were compared, the shared fraction of clonotypes was about 5.5% for naive CD4, over 3% for naive CD8, 2.3% for memory CD4, and less than 0.5% for memory CD8. Because the study included only a small number of donors, the genetic and exposure-history diversity represented was limited. Higher generation probabilities were observed for clonotypes shared by all four sorted-subset donors than for non-shared clonotypes.

Using the deep immunoSEQ assay, multiplex PCR amplified TCR CDR3 regions from genomic DNA. Extracted genomic DNA from each cell subset was spread evenly across all wells of several immunoSEQ 96-well plates, with each plate serving as a replicate. For sorted subsets, approximately 200 ng of genomic DNA, equivalent to roughly 33,000 T cell genomes, went into each replicate PCR. The purified libraries were quantified using a Qubit 3.0 fluorometer, sized with a Bioanalyzer 2100, and then quantified again using the KAPA Library Quantification kit. A separate single-read 150-cycle Illumina NextSeq 550 flow cell was used to sequence each immunoSEQ 96-well plate. As for the original processing: The immunoSEQ output contained only junctional sequences without quality scores, so filtering could not match that applied to full-length reads. To assign V/J genes and CDR3, sequences were annotated using PyIR, a Python wrapper for IgBLAST v1.9, with IMGT germline references. Reads with weak V/J assignments (E-value above 1e-6), missing CDR3, stop codons, out-of-frame junctions, or ambiguous translated residues were removed. V3J clonotypes were defined as sequences sharing the same inferred V gene, J gene, and CDR3 amino acid sequence. Percentage overlap between repertoires was calculated by dividing the number of shared unique clonotypes by the size of the smaller repertoire. Three approaches were used to assess repertoire richness: RTK rarefaction, the Chao1 estimator, and Recon v2.1 estimates of unobserved clonotypes. OLGA was used to compute generation probabilities for all TCRbeta clonotypes that the gDNA method yielded from a handful of donors. The table comes from immuneACCESS by way of TCRdb, which keeps in-frame sequences with V and J called. Part of the clones is missing from these tables; in studies checked, under half for an unresolved V gene and the rest for unknown reasons. V, J and clone size reflect that table, while D and trimming were determined from the DNA. Recorded for this sample are 630,000 or so clones; about 98% of them occurred a single time. The top ten clones comprise 0.25% to 0.35% of the sample.

For the CD8 naive samples, CD45RO-negative cells were positively selected for CCR7, yielding a CD45RA+CCR7+ population from which TemRA cells were excluded. The donors were healthy, HIV-negative adults who had no recently reported acute infections or vaccinations. Every donor was a Caucasian adult residing in Nashville, Tennessee, USA. Blood was obtained by leukapheresis, after which PBMCs were separated by Ficoll-Histopaque density gradient centrifugation and cryopreserved in liquid nitrogen vapor phase. Analytical flow cytometry was used to check the purity and quantity of each magnetically sorted T cell population. From each sorted fraction, genomic DNA was isolated and quantified by UV absorbance on a Nanodrop 2000c. Notes on this clone: What antigen it recognizes has not been identified. Base qualities are not at hand, and no much larger clone is one base apart.

Sequencing was done on a sample of naive CD8+ T cells sorted from blood. The label giving this sample's cell subset or site can be read as: CD45RA+CCR7+. This clonotype originated in a man aged 30 to 39 in good health.

The bases read TGTGCCAGCAGCCAAGGGTCGGGTGCGGCCGGGGAGCTGTTTTTT. This encodes CASSQGSGAAGELFF. Here the chain combines TRBV14 and TRBJ2-2, with the D gene uncertain. For CDR1 and CDR2, the germline V gene lists SGHDN and FVKESK. The CDR3 contains 15 residues, cysteine and phenylalanine counted. The read is trimmed to its CDR3 DNA, 45 bases read in frame from base 1. V is pared back by 1 base and J by 6 bases, with 12 bases lying between the germline termini.